This T cell receptor beta chain emerged from a study of shared clonotypes between healthy human individuals (dated by TCRdb to the early 2020s). Study-level background: A few men and two women, aged 18 to 49 years, made up the cohort. To increase sequencing depth and limit assay-specific biases, TCR repertoire library preparation and sequencing were carried out by different laboratories using diverse techniques. Each donor's leukapheresis produced roughly between roughly 0.85 and 9.5 billion PBMCs. To estimate repertoire size and how much clonotype sharing occurs between individuals, the study deeply sequenced the blood TCR repertoires of five healthy adults. For each donor, CD4 naive and CD4 memory were each run on three plates, CD8 naive on two plates, and CD8 memory on one plate.

Remarks on this clone: This receptor's antigen is unknown. Base qualities are not at hand, and no much larger clone is one base apart.

TCR CDR3 regions were amplified from genomic DNA by multiplex PCR using the deep immunoSEQ assay. For each cell subset, the extracted genomic DNA was distributed evenly across all wells of several immunoSEQ 96-well plates, and each plate served as one replicate. For sorted subsets, each replicate PCR was loaded with around 200 ng genomic DNA, equivalent to 30,000 or so T cell genomes. Purified libraries were measured with a Qubit 3.0 fluorometer, size-checked on a Bioanalyzer 2100, and measured again with the KAPA Library Quantification kit. Every immunoSEQ 96-well plate was sequenced on a separate single-read 150-cycle Illumina NextSeq 550 flow cell. The authors processed their data as follows. Because the immunoSEQ output held only junctional sequences and lacked quality scores, the filtering could not match the filtering applied to full-length reads. Sequences were annotated with PyIR, a Python wrapper for IgBLAST v1.9, and V/J genes and CDR3 were assigned using IMGT germline references. Reads were removed for weak V/J assignments (E-value above 1e-6), missing CDR3, stop codons, out-of-frame junctions, or ambiguous translated residues. V3J clonotypes were defined as sequences sharing the same inferred V gene, J gene, and CDR3 amino acid sequence. Percentage overlap between repertoires was calculated by dividing the number of shared unique clonotypes by the size of the smaller repertoire. RTK rarefaction, the Chao1 estimator, and Recon v2.1 estimates of unobserved clonotypes were used to assess repertoire richness. OLGA was used to compute generation probabilities for all TCRbeta clonotypes that the gDNA method yielded from several donors. TCRdb provides this immuneACCESS table in a form limited to in-frame rearrangements. Some clones are lacking; in checked studies, under half of them reflect an unresolved V gene, and why the rest are absent is not known. V and J calls and clone size are given by that table; D and trimming were obtained from the DNA. This sample is represented by a few million clones; approximately 95% of them were singletons. Of the sample, 0.13% falls within the top ten clones.

Donors were healthy HIV-negative adults with no recently reported acute infections or vaccinations. Every donor was a Caucasian adult living in Nashville, Tennessee, USA. CD4+ T cells were enriched by magnetic negative selection; naive cells were then positively selected on CD45RA, and the negative fraction formed the memory subset. Blood was collected by leukapheresis, and PBMCs were isolated by Ficoll-Histopaque density gradient centrifugation and then cryopreserved in liquid nitrogen vapor phase. Purity and quantity of every magnetically sorted T cell population were checked by analytical flow cytometry. Genomic DNA was isolated from each sorted fraction and quantified by UV absorbance on a Nanodrop 2000c. From a lookup of the germline V gene (reference sequence), CDR1 and CDR2 are GTSNPN and SVGIG. V and J lose 5 bases and 3 bases, and a span of 10 bases separates them. From the cysteine through the phenylalanine, the CDR3 covers 12 amino acids. The read is trimmed to its CDR3 DNA, 36 bases read in frame from base 1.

Study-level results and caveats: Compared with non-shared clonotypes, clonotypes shared by all four sorted-subset donors had higher generation probabilities. When several donors were compared, the shared fraction of clonotypes was roughly 4.8% for naive CD4, roughly 3.4% for naive CD8, 2% to 2.5% for memory CD4, and roughly 0.4% for memory CD8. Even with the large sequencing depth, rarefaction of the sorted-subset datasets indicated that sequencing was incomplete. Naive subsets generally had larger estimated clonotype richness than memory subsets did. Pairwise subsampling indicated that sequencing depth was expected to affect the degree of clonotype sharing among donors. Because the study included only a small number of donors, the genetic and exposure-history diversity represented was limited. Only blood was sampled, and tissue TCR repertoires likely differ from those in blood.

Sequenced input: naive CD4+ T cells sorted from blood. The sample's cell subset or site, from its label and the paper: CD45RA+ positively selected. The sequence links TRBV30 to TRBJ1-2; TRBD1 is possibly the D segment (5 matching bases). This clonotype was obtained from a man aged 18-30 years in good health. The base sequence is TGTGCCTGGGGGGGAAGGTACTATGGCTACACCTTC. Protein translation: CAWGGRYYGYTF.